The source of this T cell receptor beta chain is a study of T cell responses to AZD1222 COVID-19 vaccine. The method was immunoSEQ multiplex PCR; TCRdb's version includes in-frame clones alone and lacks a portion of them. Altogether about 110,000 clones are present, over 85% being singletons, with the ten largest covering roughly 4.2%. CDR1 LNHDA and CDR2 SQIVND come from the germline V gene (reference sequence). The CDR3 covers 15 residues. Trimming pared 5 bases from V and 0 bases from J, leaving 8 bases between. Sample: peripheral blood, taken on day 0 of AZD1222 vaccination. This TCR was recovered from an adult in good health. The V and J genes are TRBV19 and TRBJ2-6, with D unclear. CDR3 sequence: CASSPQNSGANVLTF. The CDR3 region has the DNA TGTGCCAGTAGTCCCCAGAACTCTGGGGCCAACGTCCTGACTTTC.